This T cell receptor (beta chain) was sequenced during a study of blood T cell repertoires in COVID-19. As handled by the study authors: Nucleated cell number was recorded as an estimate derived from reference gene primer amplification. Data came from immunoSEQ multiplex PCR; TCRdb stores just in-frame clones and leaves some out. V and J calls and clone size are given by that table; D and trimming were obtained from the DNA. The repertoire consists of a few hundred thousand clones, with 85% occurring once and the leading ten covering about 6.2%. Germline-derived CDR1 and CDR2 are SGHVT and SQSDAQ. V was pared by 4 bases and J by 3 bases, with 10 bases between. The CDR3 is 14 amino acids. The study recruited people aged roughly 18 to 100 years across around 23 US areas. Cohorts were based on clinical histories the participants reported. Contact with a PCR-confirmed or clinician-diagnosed COVID-19 case occurred within 2 weeks of entry.

The chain uses TRBV7-4 and TRBJ1-5; D is unresolved. This receptor was taken from a woman between 45 and 65 years old who had been exposed to COVID-19. The specimen sequenced was PBMCs or T cells enriched from blood (not recorded which). The CDR3 protein is CASSSQHTNQPQHF. The CDR3 DNA reads as TGTGCCAGCAGCTCACAACACACCAATCAGCCCCAGCATTTT. The full variable domain, with the rest looked up from reference TRBV7-4 and TRBJ1-5, is GAGVSQSPRYKVAKRGRDVALRCDSISGHVTLYWYRQTLGQGSEVLTYSQSDAQRDKSGRPSGRFSAERPERSVSTLKIQRTEQGDSAVYLCASSSQHTNQPQHFGDGTRLSIL.